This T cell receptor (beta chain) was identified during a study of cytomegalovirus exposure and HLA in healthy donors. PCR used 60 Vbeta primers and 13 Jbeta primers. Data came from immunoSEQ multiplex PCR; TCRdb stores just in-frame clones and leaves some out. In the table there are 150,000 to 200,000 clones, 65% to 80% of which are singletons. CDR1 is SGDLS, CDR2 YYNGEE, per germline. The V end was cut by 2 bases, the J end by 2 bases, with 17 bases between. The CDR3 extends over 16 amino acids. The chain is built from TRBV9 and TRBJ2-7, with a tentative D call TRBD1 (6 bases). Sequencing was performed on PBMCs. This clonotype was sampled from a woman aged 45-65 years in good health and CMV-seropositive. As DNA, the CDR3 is TGTGCCAGCAGCGTTACCCCCTACAGGGAGACCTACGAGCAGTACTTC. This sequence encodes CASSVTPYRETYEQYF. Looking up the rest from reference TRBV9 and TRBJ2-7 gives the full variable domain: DSGVTQTPKHLITATGQRVTLRCSPRSGDLSVYWYQQSLDQGLQFLIQYYNGEERAKGNILERFSAQQFPDLHSELNLSSLELGDSALYFCASSVTPYRETYEQYFGPGTRLTVT.